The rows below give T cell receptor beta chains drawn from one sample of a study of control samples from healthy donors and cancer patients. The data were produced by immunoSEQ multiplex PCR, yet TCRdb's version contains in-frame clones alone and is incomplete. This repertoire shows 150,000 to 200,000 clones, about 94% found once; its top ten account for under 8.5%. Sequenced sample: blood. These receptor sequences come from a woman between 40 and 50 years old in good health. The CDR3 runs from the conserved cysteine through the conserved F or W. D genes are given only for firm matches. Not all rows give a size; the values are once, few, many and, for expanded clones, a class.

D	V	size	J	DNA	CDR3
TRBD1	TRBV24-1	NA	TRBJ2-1	TGTGCCACCAGTGACCCGACCGGGACAGGGCGTTTCAATGAGCAGTTCTTC	CATSDPTGTGRFNEQFF
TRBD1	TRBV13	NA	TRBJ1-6	TGTGCCAGCAGCTCGACAGGGAGCTCCTATAATTCACCCCTCCACTTT	CASSSTGSSYNSPLHF
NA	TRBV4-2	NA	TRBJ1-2	TGTGCCAGCAGCCAAGATGGTACGGCTAACTATGGCTACACCTTC	CASSQDGTANYGYTF
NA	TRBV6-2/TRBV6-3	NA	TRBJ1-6	TGTGCCAGCAGTTACTCGCGGGGGTATAATTCACCCCTCCACTTT	CASSYSRGYNSPLHF
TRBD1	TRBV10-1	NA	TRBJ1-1	TGCGCCAGCAGTAGGGACAGGGCATCGGACACTGAAGCTTTCTTT	CASSRDRASDTEAFF
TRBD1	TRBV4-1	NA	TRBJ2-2	TGCGCCAGCAGCCCCCAGACAGGGGGCAGCGGGGAGCTGTTTTTT	CASSPQTGGSGELFF
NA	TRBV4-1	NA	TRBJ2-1	TGCGCCAGCAGCCAAGTACTTACCAGCGATGAGCAGTTCTTC	CASSQVLTSDEQFF
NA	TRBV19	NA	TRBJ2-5	TGTGCCAGCCAAAGGGGGGATTACCAAGAGATCCAGTACTTC	CASQRGDYQEIQYF
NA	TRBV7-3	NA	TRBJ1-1	TGTGCCAGCAGTTCAGGACAGCCCAACACTGAAGCTTTCTTT	CASSSGQPNTEAFF
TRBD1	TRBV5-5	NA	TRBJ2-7	TGTGCCAGCAGCTTCGCCGGGACAGGATCTCGGGAGCAGTACTTC	CASSFAGTGSREQYF
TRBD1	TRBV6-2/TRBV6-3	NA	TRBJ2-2	TGTGCCAGCAGTTACAAACAGGGGGCGGGAACTCGGAACACCGGGGAGCTGTTTTTT	CASSYKQGAGTRNTGELFF
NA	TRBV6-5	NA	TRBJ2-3	TGTGCCAGCAGACTCCTGATAGGCACAGATACGCAGTATTTT	CASRLLIGTDTQYF
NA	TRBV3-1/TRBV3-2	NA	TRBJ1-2	TGTGCCAGCAGCCAAGATTCGGCCCTCTGGGGTGGCTACACCTTC	CASSQDSALWGGYTF
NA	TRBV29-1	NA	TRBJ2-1	TGCAGCATCCGGCGGGGTGCTGAAAGACTGGTCTTC	CSIRRGAERLVF
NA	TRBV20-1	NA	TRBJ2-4	TGCAGCGGGGAGGCCAAAAACATTCAGTACTTC	CSGEAKNIQYF
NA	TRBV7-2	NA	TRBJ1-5	TGTGCCAGCAGCAGAGACCCCGGGGGACTAGCGGCCCAGCATTTT	CASSRDPGGLAAQHF
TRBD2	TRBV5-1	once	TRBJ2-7	TGCGCCAGCAGCCGAGATCTAGCGGGTTACGAGCAGTACTTC	CASSRDLAGYEQYF
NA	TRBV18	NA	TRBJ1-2	TGTGCCAGCTCACCACCGGACGGAAACCGTGGCTACACCTTC	CASSPPDGNRGYTF
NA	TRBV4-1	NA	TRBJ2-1	TGCGCCAGCAGCCAAGATCGGGGGCCTGGGAATGAGCAGTTCTTC	CASSQDRGPGNEQFF
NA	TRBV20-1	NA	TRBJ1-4	TGCAGTGCTAGAAAGGAAAAACTGTTTTTT	CSARKEKLFF
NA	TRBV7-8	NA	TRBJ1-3	TGTGCCAGCAGCGGGTCCGGGACACAATACATCTCTGGAAACACCATATATTTT	CASSGSGTQYISGNTIYF
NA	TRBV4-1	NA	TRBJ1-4	TGCGCCAGCAGCCAAGAGGGACGAGATGGAAAACTGTTTTTT	CASSQEGRDGKLFF
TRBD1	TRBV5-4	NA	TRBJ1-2	TGTGCCAGCAGCCTAGGAGTAATAGGACAGGAGAATGGCTACACCTTC	CASSLGVIGQENGYTF
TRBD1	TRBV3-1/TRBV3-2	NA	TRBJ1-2	TGTGCCAGCAGCCAAGTGGCAGGGGGCAACTATGGCTACACCTTC	CASSQVAGGNYGYTF
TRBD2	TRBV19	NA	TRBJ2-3	TGTGCCAGTAGTATCTTCTCTACGGGAGGGACCTATACGCAGTATTTT	CASSIFSTGGTYTQYF
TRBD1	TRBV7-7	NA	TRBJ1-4	TGTGCCAGCAGCCTGGGACAGGGTAATGAAAAACTGTTTTTT	CASSLGQGNEKLFF
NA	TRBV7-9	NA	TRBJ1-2	TGTGCCAGCAGCCCACCTCGGGCTTATGGCTACACCTTC	CASSPPRAYGYTF
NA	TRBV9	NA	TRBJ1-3	TGTGCCAGCAGCGTAGGTCCGGGGCAGGGGTCGGGAAACACCATATATTTT	CASSVGPGQGSGNTIYF
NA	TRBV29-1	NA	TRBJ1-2	TGCAGCGTTGCCCCCCTCGGACGTCAATATGGCTACACCTTC	CSVAPLGRQYGYTF
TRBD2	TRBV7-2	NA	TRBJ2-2	TGTGCCAGCAGCTTAGCGCGGGGGTTCAGCGGGGAGCTGTTTTTT	CASSLARGFSGELFF
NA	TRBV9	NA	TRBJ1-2	TGTGCCAGCAGCGTAGGGCCGACGGGGTCCTATGGCTACACCTTC	CASSVGPTGSYGYTF
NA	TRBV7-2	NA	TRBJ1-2	TGTGCCAGCAGCCCGGACGGTTATGGCTACACCTTC	CASSPDGYGYTF
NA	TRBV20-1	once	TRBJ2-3	TGCAGTGCTAGTCACCAGTCAGCTAGCACAGATACGCAGTATTTT	CSASHQSASTDTQYF
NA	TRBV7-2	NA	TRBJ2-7	TGTGCCAGCAGCTTAAGCCGGGTTCAATCCTACGAGCAGTACTTC	CASSLSRVQSYEQYF
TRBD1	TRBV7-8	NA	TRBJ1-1	TGTGCCAGCAGCTTTCGGCTGGACAGGGCGTCCTTTAACACTGAAGCTTTCTTT	CASSFRLDRASFNTEAFF
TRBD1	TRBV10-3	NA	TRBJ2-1	TGTGCCATCACCATGACAGGGGGCCGCAACAATGAGCAGTTCTTC	CAITMTGGRNNEQFF
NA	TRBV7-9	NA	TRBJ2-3	TGTGCCAGCAGTCAGGAGGGCAGCACCACAGATACGCAGTATTTT	CASSQEGSTTDTQYF
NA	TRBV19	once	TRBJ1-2	TGTGCCAGTAGTATAGTAGGGGAGGCTAACTATGGCTACACCTTC	CASSIVGEANYGYTF
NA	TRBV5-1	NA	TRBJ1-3	TGCGCCAGCAGCTTGGGGATTACTGGAAACACCATATATTTT	CASSLGITGNTIYF
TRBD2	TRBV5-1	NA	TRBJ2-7	TGCGCCAGCAGCTTCGGAAGCGGGGCCTACGAGCAGTACTTC	CASSFGSGAYEQYF
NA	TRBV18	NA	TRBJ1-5	TGTGCCAGCACCGGCGGTAGCAATCAGCCCCAGCATTTT	CASTGGSNQPQHF
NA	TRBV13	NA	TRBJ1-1	TGTGCCAGCAGCACAACCGTGGCGGGAGACACTGAAGCTTTCTTT	CASSTTVAGDTEAFF
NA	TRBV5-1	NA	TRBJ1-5	TGCGCCAGCAGCTTATCGGGAGATAGCAATCAGCCCCAGCATTTT	CASSLSGDSNQPQHF
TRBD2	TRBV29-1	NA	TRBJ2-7	TGCAGCGTTGAAGGTGGGAGGGCTTCCGAGCAGTACTTC	CSVEGGRASEQYF
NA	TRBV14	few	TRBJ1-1	TGTGCCAGCAGCCATGACAGGACCCTGAACACTGAAGCTTTCTTT	CASSHDRTLNTEAFF
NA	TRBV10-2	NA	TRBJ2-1	TGCGCCAGCAGTGAGTCTGGCCTCAATGAGCAGTTCTTC	CASSESGLNEQFF
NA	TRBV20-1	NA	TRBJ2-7	TGCAGTGCTAGAGCGGTCGAGCAGTACTTC	CSARAVEQYF
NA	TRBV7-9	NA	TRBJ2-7	TGTGCCAGCAGCTTAAAAGGAACGACCACGAAAAACGAGCAGTACTTC	CASSLKGTTTKNEQYF
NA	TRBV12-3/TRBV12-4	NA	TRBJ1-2	TGTGCCAGCAGCCCCCTCAGCAGCTATGGCTACACCTTC	CASSPLSSYGYTF
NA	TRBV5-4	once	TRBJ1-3	TGTGCCAGCAGCTTGGTGGGGTCCTACTCTGGAAACACCATATATTTT	CASSLVGSYSGNTIYF
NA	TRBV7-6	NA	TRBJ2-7	TGTGCCAGCAGCTTAGTGAGAAAGAACCTCTCCTACGAGCAGTACTTC	CASSLVRKNLSYEQYF
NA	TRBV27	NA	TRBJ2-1	TGTGCCAGCAGTTTGCGAGCCCGGACCCACTCTGAGCAGTTCTTC	CASSLRARTHSEQFF
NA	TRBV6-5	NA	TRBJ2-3	TGTGCCAGCGGACGAGGGGCAGGCACAGATACGCAGTATTTT	CASGRGAGTDTQYF
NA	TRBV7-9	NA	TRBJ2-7	TGTGCCAGCGTCTCGGACAGCTACGAGCAGTACTTC	CASVSDSYEQYF
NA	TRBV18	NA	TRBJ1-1	TGTGCCAGCTCACCACCCAGGGGAAGTGGGAACACTGAAGCTTTCTTT	CASSPPRGSGNTEAFF